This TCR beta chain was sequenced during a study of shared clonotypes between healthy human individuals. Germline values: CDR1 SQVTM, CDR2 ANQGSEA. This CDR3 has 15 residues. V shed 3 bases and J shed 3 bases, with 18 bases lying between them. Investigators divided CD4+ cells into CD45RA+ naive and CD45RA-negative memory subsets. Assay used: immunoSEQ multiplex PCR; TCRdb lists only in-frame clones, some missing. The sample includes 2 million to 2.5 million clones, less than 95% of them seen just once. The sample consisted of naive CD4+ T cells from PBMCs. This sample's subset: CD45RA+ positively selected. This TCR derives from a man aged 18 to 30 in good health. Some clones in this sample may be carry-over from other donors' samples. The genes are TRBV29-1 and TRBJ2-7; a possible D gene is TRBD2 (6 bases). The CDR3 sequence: CSVEKRGRGGYEQYF. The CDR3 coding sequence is TGCAGCGTTGAGAAAAGGGGCCGGGGAGGCTACGAGCAGTACTTC.